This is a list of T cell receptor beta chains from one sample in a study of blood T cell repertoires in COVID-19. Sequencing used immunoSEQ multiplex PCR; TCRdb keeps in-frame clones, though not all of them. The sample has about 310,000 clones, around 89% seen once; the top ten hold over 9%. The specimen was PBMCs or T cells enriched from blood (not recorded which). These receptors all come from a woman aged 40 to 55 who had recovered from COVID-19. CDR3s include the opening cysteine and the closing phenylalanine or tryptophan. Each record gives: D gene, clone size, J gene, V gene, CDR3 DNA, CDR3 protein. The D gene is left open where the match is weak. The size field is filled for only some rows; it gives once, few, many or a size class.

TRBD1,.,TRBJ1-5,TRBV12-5,TGTGCTAGTGGTCCCCTAGACAGGGGGGACAATCAGCCCCAGCATTTT,CASGPLDRGDNQPQHF
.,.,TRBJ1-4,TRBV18,TGTGCCAGCTCACGTGAAGGGGCAGGGAAACTGTTTTTT,CASSREGAGKLFF
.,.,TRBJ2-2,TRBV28,TGTGCCAGCAGTCCAACCGGGACTCAGAACACCGGGGAGCTGTTTTTT,CASSPTGTQNTGELFF
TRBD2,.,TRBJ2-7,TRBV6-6,TGTGCCTCCGCCTCCGGGGGGACGGTTTGGTACGAGCAGTACTTC,CASASGGTVWYEQYF
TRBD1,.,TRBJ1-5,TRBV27,TGTGCCAGCAGTGGAACCGGGACAGGGCCCCTCGATCAGCCCCAGCATTTT,CASSGTGTGPLDQPQHF
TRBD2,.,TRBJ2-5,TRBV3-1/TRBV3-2,TGTGCCAGCAGCCTTGAGACGGGACTAGTGGTAAGAGCCCAGTACTTC,CASSLETGLVVRAQYF
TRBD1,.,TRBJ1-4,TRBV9,TGTGCCAGCAGCGCCACAGGGGTGAGGGATGAAAAACTGTTTTTT,CASSATGVRDEKLFF
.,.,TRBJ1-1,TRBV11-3,TGTGCCAGCAGCCACAGGCGGAACTTAAACACTGAAGCTTTCTTT,CASSHRRNLNTEAFF
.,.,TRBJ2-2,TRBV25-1,TGTGCCAGCAGTGATCAACCAGGGGTGGTAACCGGGGAGCTGTTTTTT,CASSDQPGVVTGELFF
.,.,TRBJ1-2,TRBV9,TGTGCCAGCAGCGGCCCCATCACGACAGGAAACTATGGCTACACCTTC,CASSGPITTGNYGYTF
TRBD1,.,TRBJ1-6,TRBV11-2,TGTGCCAGCAGCTTTTTGGGACAGCCGAGCTCCTATAATTCACCCCTCCACTTT,CASSFLGQPSSYNSPLHF
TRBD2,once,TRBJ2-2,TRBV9,TGTGCCAGCAGCGTAGCTTTGACTAGCGGGAGACGGGGCACCGGGGAGCTGTTTTTT,CASSVALTSGRRGTGELFF
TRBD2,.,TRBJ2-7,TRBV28,TGTGCCAGCAGCTCCAGCGGGGCAAACTACGAGCAGTACTTC,CASSSSGANYEQYF
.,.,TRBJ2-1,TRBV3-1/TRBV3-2,TGTGCCAGCAGCCTCGTTCCGGGACTCCTCACCAATGAGCAGTTCTTC,CASSLVPGLLTNEQFF
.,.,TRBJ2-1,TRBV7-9,TGTGCCAGCAGCTTAGGGGCAGACTACAATGAGCAGTTCTTC,CASSLGADYNEQFF
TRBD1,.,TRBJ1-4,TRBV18,TGTGCCAGCTCACCAGACAGGGGTAATGAAAAACTGTTTTTT,CASSPDRGNEKLFF
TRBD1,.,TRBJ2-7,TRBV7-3,TGTGCCAGCAGCTTAACGGGGACAGTTCGTGAGCAGTACTTC,CASSLTGTVREQYF
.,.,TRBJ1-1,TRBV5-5,TGTGCCAGCAGCGGGGTGGGGGGAAACACTGAAGCTTTCTTT,CASSGVGGNTEAFF
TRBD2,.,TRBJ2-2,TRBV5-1,TGCGCCAGCAGCCTGGGACTAGCGGCCAACACCGGGGAGCTGTTTTTT,CASSLGLAANTGELFF
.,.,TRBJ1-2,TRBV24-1,TGTGCCACCAGTGATTTGAGCCGGGACTATGGCTACACCTTC,CATSDLSRDYGYTF
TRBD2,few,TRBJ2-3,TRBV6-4,TGTGCCAGCAGCCTACTAGCGGGGGGCGCAGATACGCAGTATTTT,CASSLLAGGADTQYF
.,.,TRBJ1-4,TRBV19,TGTGCCAGTAGTACAGGGTTCACTAATGAAAAACTGTTTTTT,CASSTGFTNEKLFF
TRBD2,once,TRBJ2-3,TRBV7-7,TGTGCTAGCAGCCCGGGACTAGCGACGGATACGCAGTATTTT,CASSPGLATDTQYF
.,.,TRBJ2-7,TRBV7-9,TGTGCCAGCAGCATAGACAGGCGAAGAGACTACGAGCAGTACTTC,CASSIDRRRDYEQYF
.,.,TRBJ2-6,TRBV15,TGTGCCACCAGCGGTCTACGAAGTGGGGCCAACGTCCTGACTTTC,CATSGLRSGANVLTF
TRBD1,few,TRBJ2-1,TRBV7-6,TGTGCCAGCAGCCTCCGGACAGGGTTGCGTAATGAGCAGTTCTTC,CASSLRTGLRNEQFF
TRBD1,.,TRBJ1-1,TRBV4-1,TGCGCCAGCAGCCAAGGCGGGACAGGGGTATGGGGCGCCACTGAAGCTTTCTTT,CASSQGGTGVWGATEAFF
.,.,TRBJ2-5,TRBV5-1,TGCGCCAGCAGCATCGGGACACCCGAGACCCAGTACTTC,CASSIGTPETQYF
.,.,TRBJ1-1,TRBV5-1,TGCGCCAGCAGCCCACAGGGTGGGAACACTGAAGCTTTCTTT,CASSPQGGNTEAFF
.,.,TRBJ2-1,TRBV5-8,TGTGCCAGCAGCTTGGACCGGGGGAGCTCCTACAATGAGCAGTTCTTC,CASSLDRGSSYNEQFF
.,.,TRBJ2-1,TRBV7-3,TGTGCCAGCAGCTTTTACCGGGACACGGTGCAGTTCTTC,CASSFYRDTVQFF
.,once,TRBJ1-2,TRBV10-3,TGTGCCATCAGCCAAGTTCCGTTGGATGCTAGAGGCTATGGCTACACCTTC,CAISQVPLDARGYGYTF
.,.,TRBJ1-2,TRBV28,TGTGCCAGCACCTCAGGGCTGCGGTATGGCTACACCTTC,CASTSGLRYGYTF
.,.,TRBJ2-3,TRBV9,TGTGCCAGCAGCGTGAGCGGAACCGGTATATGGACAGATACGCAGTATTTT,CASSVSGTGIWTDTQYF
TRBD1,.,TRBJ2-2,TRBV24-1,TGTGCCACCAGTGACCCCGGACAGGCGAACACCGGGGAGCTGTTTTTT,CATSDPGQANTGELFF
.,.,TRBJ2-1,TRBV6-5,TGTGCCAGCACCGAGGGGGGGTCCTCCTACAATGAGCAGTTCTTC,CASTEGGSSYNEQFF
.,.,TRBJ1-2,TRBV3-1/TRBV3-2,TGTGCCAGCAGCCACCCTGGGGCAGGGCGCTATGGCTACACCTTC,CASSHPGAGRYGYTF
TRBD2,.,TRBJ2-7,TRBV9,TGTGCCAGCAGCGTAGGGCCTAGCGGGGGGGCCTACGAGCAGTACTTC,CASSVGPSGGAYEQYF
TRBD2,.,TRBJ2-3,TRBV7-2,TGTGCCAGCAGCTTATTAAGCGGGGGGGACACAGATACGCAGTATTTT,CASSLLSGGDTDTQYF
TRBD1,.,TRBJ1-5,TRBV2,TGTGCCAGCAGTGGGGACAGGGGATCCCTGGGGCCCCAGCATTTT,CASSGDRGSLGPQHF
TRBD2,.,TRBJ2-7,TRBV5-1,TGCGCCAGCAGCTCTAGCGGGGTAGCCGTCGAGCAGTACTTC,CASSSSGVAVEQYF